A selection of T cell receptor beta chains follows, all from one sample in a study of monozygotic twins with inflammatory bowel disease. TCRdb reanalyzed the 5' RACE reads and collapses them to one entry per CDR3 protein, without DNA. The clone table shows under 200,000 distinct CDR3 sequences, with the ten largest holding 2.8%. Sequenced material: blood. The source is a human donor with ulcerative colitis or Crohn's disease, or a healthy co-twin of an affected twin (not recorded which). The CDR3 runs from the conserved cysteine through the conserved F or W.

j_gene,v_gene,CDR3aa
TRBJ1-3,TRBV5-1,CASSWSSGNTVYF
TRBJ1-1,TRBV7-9,CASSLGAGTPNTEAFF
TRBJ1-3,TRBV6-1,CASSPPLVGTGNTIYF
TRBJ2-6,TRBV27,CASSLNEGVAAGANVLTF
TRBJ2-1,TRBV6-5,CASSFETSGRDYNEQFF
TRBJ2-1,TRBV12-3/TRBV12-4,CASRSRDYAYNEQFF
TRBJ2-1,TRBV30,CAWTPYSEQFF
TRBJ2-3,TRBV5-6,CASSLGSGILAGGPHTDTQYF
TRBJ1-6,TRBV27,CASSFPGSPLHF
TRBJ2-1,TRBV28,CASSDGEGPLDNEQFF
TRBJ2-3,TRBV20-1,CSATLAGGRTDTQYF
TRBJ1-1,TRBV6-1,CASSEAWRGTEAFF
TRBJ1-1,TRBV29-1,CSVEVVGDAEAFF
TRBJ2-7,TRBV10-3,CAISESLGQGYEQYF
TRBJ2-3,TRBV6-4,CASSDSLTDTQYF
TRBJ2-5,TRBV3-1,CASSPGTGMGETQYF
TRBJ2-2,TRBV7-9,CASSRQANTGELFF
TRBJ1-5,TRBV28,CASSQQGSNQPQHF
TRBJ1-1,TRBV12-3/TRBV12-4,CASSLFVGQGEAFF
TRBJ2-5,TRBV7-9,CASSFHPETQYF
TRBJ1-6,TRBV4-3,CASSQEGYSPLHF
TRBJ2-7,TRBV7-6,CASSLRLPARTGVPYEQYF
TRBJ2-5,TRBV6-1,CASTIAGTQETQYF
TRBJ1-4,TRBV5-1,CASSLGPDEKLFF
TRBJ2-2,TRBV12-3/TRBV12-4,CASSPFLGNTGELFF
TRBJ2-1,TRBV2,CASSERLAGANEQFF
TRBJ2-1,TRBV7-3,CASSLSLSYNEQFF
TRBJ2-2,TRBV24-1,CATSDSLGAGTGGELFF
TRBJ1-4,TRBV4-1,CASSQGPPTGVNEKLFF
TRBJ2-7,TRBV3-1,CASEHVSGYEQYF
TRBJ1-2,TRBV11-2,CASSAIGGRYGYTF
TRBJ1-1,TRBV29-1,CSVDQELLNTEAFF
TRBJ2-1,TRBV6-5,CASSPGQYNEQFF
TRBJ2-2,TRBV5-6,CASSSYRRKDTGELFF
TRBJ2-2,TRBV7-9,CASSPGQFGTGELFF
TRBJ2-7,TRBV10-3,CAIMEAGSYEQYF
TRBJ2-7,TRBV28,CASSLPPGTYGYEQYF
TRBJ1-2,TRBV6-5,CASSYSGTGNYGYTF